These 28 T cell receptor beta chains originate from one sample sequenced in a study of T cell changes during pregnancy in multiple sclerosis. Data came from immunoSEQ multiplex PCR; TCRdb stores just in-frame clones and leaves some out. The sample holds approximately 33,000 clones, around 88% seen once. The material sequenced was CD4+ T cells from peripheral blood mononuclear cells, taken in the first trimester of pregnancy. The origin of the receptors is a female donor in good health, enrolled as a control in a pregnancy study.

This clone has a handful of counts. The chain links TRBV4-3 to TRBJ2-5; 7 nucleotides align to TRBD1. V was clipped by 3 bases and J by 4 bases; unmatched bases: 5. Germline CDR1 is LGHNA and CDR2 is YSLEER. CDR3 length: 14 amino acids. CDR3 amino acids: CASSHPDRRETQYF. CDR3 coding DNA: TGCGCCAGCAGCCACCCGGACAGGAGAGAGACCCAGTACTTC.

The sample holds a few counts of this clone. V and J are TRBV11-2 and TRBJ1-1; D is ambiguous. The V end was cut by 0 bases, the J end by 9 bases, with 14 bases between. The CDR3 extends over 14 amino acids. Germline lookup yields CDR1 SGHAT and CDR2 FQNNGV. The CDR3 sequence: CASSLDRAGTQAFF. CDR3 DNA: TGTGCCAGCAGCTTAGATCGCGCGGGAACTCAAGCTTTCTTT.

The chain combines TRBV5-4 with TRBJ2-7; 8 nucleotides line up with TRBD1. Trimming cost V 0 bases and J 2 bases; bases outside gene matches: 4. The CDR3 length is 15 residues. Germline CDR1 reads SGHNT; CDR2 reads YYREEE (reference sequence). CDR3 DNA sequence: TGTGCCAGCAGCTTGGATCAGGGGGCGGCCTACGAGCAGTACTTC. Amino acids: CASSLDQGAAYEQYF.

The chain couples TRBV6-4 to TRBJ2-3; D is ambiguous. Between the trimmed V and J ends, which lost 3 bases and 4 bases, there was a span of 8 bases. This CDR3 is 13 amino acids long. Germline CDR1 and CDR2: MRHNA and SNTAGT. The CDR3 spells CASSEGVADTQYF. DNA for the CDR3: TGTGCCAGCAGTGAAGGAGTTGCAGATACGCAGTATTTT.

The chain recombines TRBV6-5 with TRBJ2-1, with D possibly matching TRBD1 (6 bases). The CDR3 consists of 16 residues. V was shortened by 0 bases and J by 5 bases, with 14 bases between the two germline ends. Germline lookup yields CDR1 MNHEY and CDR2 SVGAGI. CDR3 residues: CASSYSPGTTDNEQFF. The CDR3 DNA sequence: TGTGCCAGCAGTTACTCGCCCGGGACAACAGACAATGAGCAGTTCTTC.

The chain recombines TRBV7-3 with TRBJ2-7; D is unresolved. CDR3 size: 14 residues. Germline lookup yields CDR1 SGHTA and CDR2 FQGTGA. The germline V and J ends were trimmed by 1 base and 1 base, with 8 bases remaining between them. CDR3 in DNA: TGTGCCAGCAGCTTAAAGTGGCAGTCCTACGAGCAGTACTTC. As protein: CASSLKWQSYEQYF.

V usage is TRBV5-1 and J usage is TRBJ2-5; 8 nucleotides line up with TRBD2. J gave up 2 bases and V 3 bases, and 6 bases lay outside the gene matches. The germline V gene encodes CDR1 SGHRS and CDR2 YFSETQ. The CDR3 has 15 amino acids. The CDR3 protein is CASSSAGGFQETQYF. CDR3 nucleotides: TGCGCCAGCAGCTCCGCGGGGGGATTTCAAGAGACCCAGTACTTC.

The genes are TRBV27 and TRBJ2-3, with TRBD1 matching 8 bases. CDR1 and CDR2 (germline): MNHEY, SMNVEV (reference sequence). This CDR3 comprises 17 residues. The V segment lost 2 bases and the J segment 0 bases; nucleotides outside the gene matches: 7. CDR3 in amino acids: CASSLRTGMMSTDTQYF. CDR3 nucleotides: TGTGCCAGCAGTTTACGGACAGGGATGATGAGCACAGATACGCAGTATTTT.

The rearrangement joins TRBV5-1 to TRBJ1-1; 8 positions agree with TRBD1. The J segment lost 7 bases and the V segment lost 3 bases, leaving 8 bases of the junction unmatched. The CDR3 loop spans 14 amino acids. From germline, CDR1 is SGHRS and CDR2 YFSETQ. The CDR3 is CASSSQGAHSEAFF. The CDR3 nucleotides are TGCGCCAGCAGCTCGCAGGGGGCCCATAGTGAAGCTTTCTTT. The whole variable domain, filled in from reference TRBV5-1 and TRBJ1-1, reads KAGVTQTPRYLIKTRGQQVTLSCSPISGHRSVSWYQQTPGQGLQFLFEYFSETQRNKGNFPGRFSGRQFSNSRSEMNVSTLELGDSALYLCASSSQGAHSEAFFGQGTRLTVV.

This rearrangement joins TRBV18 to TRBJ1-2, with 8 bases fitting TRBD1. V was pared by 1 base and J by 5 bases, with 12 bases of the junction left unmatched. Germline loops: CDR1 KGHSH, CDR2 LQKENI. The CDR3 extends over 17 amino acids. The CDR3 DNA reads TGTGCCAGCTCACCACTCGACTTAAGGACAGGGCGTTATGGCTACACCTTC. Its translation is CASSPLDLRTGRYGYTF. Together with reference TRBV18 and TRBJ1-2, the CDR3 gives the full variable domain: NAGVMQNPRHLVRRRGQEARLRCSPMKGHSHVYWYRQLPEEGLKFMVYLQKENIIDESGMPKERFSAEFPKEGPSILRIQQVVRGDSAAYFCASSPLDLRTGRYGYTFGSGTRLTVV.

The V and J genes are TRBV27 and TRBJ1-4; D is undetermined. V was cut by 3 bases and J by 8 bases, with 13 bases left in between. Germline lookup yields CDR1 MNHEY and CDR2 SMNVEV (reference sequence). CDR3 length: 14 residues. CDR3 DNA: TGTGCCAGCAGTTTTAGGAGAGGAGGAGAAAAACTGTTTTTT. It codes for CASSFRRGGEKLFF.

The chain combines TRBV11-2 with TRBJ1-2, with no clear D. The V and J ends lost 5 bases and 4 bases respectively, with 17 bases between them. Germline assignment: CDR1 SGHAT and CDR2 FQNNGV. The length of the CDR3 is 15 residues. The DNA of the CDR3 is TGTGCCAGCAGCCTCACGAACTATGATTTCTATGGCTACACCTTC. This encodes CASSLTNYDFYGYTF.

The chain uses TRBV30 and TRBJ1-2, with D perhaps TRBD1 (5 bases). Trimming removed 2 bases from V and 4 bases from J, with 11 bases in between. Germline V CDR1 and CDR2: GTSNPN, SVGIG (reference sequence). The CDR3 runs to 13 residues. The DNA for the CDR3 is TGTGCCTGGAGTCTGGGGCAGTCCTATGGCTACACCTTC. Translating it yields CAWSLGQSYGYTF.

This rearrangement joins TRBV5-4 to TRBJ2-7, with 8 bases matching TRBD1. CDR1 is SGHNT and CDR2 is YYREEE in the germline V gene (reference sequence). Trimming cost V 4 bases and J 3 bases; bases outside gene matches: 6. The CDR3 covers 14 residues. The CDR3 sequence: CASSAIQGDYEQYF. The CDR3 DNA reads TGTGCCAGCAGCGCGATACAGGGGGACTACGAGCAGTACTTC.

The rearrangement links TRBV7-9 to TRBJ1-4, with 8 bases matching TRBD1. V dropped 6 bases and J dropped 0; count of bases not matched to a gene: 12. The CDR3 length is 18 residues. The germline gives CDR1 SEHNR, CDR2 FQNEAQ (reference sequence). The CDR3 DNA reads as TGTGCCAGCAGTTTTATCCGGGACAGGATTGCAACTAATGAAAAACTGTTTTTT. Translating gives CASSFIRDRIATNEKLFF. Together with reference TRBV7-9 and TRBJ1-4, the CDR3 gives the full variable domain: DTGVSQNPRHKITKRGQNVTFRCDPISEHNRLYWYRQTLGQGPEFLTYFQNEAQLEKSRLLSDRFSAERPKGSFSTLEIQRTEQGDSAMYLCASSFIRDRIATNEKLFFGSGTQLSVL.

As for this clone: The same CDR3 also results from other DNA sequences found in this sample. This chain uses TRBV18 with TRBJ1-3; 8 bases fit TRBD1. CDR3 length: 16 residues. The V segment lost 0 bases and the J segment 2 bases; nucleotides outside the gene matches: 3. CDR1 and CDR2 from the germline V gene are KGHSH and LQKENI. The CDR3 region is CASSPPGQGAGNTIYF. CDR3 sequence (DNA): TGTGCCAGCTCACCACCCGGACAGGGTGCTGGAAACACCATATATTTT.

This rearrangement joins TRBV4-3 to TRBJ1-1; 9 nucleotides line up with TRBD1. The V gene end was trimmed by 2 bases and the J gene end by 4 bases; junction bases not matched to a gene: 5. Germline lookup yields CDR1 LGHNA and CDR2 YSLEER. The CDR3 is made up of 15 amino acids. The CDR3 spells CASSQYPGQGTEAFF. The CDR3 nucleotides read TGCGCCAGCAGCCAATACCCGGGACAGGGCACTGAAGCTTTCTTT.

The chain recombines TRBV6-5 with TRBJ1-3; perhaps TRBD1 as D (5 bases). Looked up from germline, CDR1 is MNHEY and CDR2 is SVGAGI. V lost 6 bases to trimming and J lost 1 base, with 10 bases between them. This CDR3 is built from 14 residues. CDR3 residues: CASRSGGSGNTIYF. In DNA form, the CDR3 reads TGTGCCAGCAGGTCCGGGGGGTCTGGAAACACCATATATTTT.

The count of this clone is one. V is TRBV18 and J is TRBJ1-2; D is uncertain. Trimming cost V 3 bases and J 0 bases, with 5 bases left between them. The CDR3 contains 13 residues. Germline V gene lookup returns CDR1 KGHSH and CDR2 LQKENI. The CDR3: CASSPAPNYGYTF. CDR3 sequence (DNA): TGTGCCAGCTCACCGGCCCCTAACTATGGCTACACCTTC.

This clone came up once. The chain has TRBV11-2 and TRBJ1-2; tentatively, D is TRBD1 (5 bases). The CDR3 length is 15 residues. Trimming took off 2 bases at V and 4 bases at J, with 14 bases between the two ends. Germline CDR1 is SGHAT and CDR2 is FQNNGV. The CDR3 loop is CASSLSSGVGYGYTF. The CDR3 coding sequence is TGTGCCAGCAGCTTATCCTCGGGGGTCGGCTATGGCTACACCTTC.

CDR3 nucleotide sequence: TGTGCCAGCAGCTGGTTTACAGGCCTGAACACTGAAGCTTTCTTT. Residues: CASSWFTGLNTEAFF. The chain couples TRBV11-3 to TRBJ1-1, with D perhaps TRBD1 (5 bases). Germline-derived CDR1 and CDR2 are SGHNT and YENEEA. V dropped 4 bases and J dropped 0 bases, with 12 bases sitting between them. This CDR3 has 15 amino acids.

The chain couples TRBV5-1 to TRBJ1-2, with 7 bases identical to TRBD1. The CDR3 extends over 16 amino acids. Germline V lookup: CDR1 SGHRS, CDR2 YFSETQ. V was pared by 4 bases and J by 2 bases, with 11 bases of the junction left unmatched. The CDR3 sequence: CASSMSMRDSNYGYTF. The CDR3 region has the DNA TGCGCCAGCAGCATGTCCATGAGGGACAGCAACTATGGCTACACCTTC.

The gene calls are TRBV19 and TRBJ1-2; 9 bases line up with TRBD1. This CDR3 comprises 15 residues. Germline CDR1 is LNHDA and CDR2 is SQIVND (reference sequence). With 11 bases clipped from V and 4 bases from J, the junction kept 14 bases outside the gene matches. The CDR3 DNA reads TGTGCCTCGACACCGGGACAGGGTTTTCTCTATGGCTACACCTTC. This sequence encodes CASTPGQGFLYGYTF.

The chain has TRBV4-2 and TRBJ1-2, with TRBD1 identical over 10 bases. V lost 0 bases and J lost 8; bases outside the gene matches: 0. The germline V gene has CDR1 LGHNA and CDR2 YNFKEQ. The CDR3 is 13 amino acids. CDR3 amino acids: CASSQETGGGYTF. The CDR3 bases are TGTGCCAGCAGCCAAGAGACAGGGGGCGGCTACACCTTC.

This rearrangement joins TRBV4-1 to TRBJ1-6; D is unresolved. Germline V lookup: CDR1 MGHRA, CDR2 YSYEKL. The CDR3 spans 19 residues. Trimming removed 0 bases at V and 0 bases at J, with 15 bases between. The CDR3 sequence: CASSQDLIEGSSYNSPLHF. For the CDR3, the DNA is TGCGCCAGCAGCCAAGATCTGATCGAGGGCAGCTCCTATAATTCACCCCTCCACTTT.

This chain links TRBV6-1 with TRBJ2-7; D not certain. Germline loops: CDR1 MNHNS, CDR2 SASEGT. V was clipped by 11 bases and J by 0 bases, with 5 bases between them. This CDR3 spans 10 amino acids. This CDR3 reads CAAVSYEQYF. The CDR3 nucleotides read TGTGCCGCGGTCTCCTACGAGCAGTACTTC.

The CDR3 loop reads CASSGGTGVEAFF. CDR3 nucleotide sequence: TGTGCCAGCAGCGGAGGGACAGGGGTTGAAGCTTTCTTT. The chain has TRBV7-9 and TRBJ1-1; 10 nucleotides agree with TRBD1. Looked up from germline, CDR1 is SEHNR and CDR2 is FQNEAQ (reference sequence). V shed 5 bases and J 7 bases; nucleotides not matched to a gene: 4. The CDR3 runs 13 residues.

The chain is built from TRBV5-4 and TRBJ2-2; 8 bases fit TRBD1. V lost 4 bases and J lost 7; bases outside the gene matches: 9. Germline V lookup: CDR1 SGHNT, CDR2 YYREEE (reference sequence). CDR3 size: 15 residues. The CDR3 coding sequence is TGTGCCAGCAGCACTCAGGGGGCTAGAGGCGGGGAGCTGTTTTTT. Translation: CASSTQGARGGELFF.